The clone carrying this T cell receptor beta chain was seen once. The antigen is not known. Researchers ran the PCR with 60 Vbeta and 13 Jbeta primers. Repertoires were generated with immunoSEQ multiplex PCR, while TCRdb's copy carries only in-frame clones and drops some. Found here are hundreds of thousands of clones, almost 80% of them singletons; the top ten hold 3.8%. The data stem from a study of cytomegalovirus exposure and HLA in healthy donors. Study-wide results and caveats: DRB1 showed the most TCR associations and HLA-C the fewest in a later analysis, as rates varied by HLA locus. Donors belonging to an Asian-associated ancestry cluster reportedly showed fewer N-insertions in productive TCRs than the roughly 670-donor mean, according to what a later analysis found.

CDR1 is MDHEN and CDR2 is SYDVKM in the germline V gene. The CDR3 contains 14 residues. Trimming cost V 5 bases and J 6 bases, with 14 bases left between them. The chain couples TRBV28 to TRBJ2-1; a possible D gene is TRBD1 (6 bases). Sequences were obtained from PBMCs. This sequence originates from a male donor in good health and CMV-seronegative. In nucleotides, the CDR3 is TGTGCCAGCAGTACCAGGGGTGGGGTCAATGAGCAGTTCTTC. It specifies CASSTRGGVNEQFF.